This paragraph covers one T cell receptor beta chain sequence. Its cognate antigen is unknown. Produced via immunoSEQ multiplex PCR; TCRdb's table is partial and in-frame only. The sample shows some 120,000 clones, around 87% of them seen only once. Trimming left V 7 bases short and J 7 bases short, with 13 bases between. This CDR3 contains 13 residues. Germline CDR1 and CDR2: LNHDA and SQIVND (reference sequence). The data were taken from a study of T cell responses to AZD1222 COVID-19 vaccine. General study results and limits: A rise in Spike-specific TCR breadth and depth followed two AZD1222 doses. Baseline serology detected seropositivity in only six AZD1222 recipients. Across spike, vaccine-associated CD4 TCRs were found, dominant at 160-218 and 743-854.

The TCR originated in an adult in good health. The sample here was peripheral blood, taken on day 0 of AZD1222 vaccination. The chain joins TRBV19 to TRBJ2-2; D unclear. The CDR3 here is CASIRPTGGELFF. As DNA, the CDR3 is TGTGCCAGTATACGACCCACGGGCGGGGAGCTGTTTTTT.